Each of the 21 T cell receptor beta chains below was sequenced from the same sample in a study of cytomegalovirus exposure and HLA in healthy donors. PCR involved 60 Vbeta and 13 Jbeta primers. The data were produced by immunoSEQ multiplex PCR, yet TCRdb's version contains in-frame clones alone and is incomplete. This sample's clone table lists approximately 210,000 clones. Specimen: PBMCs. The receptors originated from a woman under 40 in good health and CMV-seropositive.

The chain is built from TRBV7-9 and TRBJ1-4; D perhaps matches TRBD1 (5 bases). The V gene's germline CDR1 is SEHNR and CDR2 FQNEAQ (reference sequence). CDR3 length equals 14 residues. The V end lost 1 base, the J end lost 5 bases, and 8 bases lay between the germline ends. The CDR3 spells CASSLGGGNEKLFF. In DNA form, the CDR3 reads TGTGCCAGCAGCTTAGGGGGGGGGAATGAAAAACTGTTTTTT.

The V gene is TRBV18, the J gene TRBJ2-7, with 7 bases fitting TRBD1. Germline V gives CDR1 KGHSH, CDR2 LQKENI. The CDR3 extends over 13 amino acids. Trimming at V came to 4 bases and at J to 3 bases, leaving 3 bases not matched to a gene. The CDR3 coding sequence is TGTGCCAGCTCACGGGACAGCTACTACGAGCAGTACTTC. This sequence encodes CASSRDSYYEQYF.

The V and J genes are TRBV6-5 and TRBJ2-2, with D tentatively TRBD2 (6 bases). Germline V gene sequence: CDR1 MNHEY, CDR2 SVGAGI. The length of the CDR3 is 14 residues. Between the trimmed V and J ends, which lost 6 bases and 8 bases, there was a span of 16 bases. CDR3 in DNA: TGTGCCAGCAGGCACGGGACTTCCAAAGGGGAGCTGTTTTTT. Translation: CASRHGTSKGELFF.

J is TRBJ1-2 and V is TRBV5-5; D might be TRBD1 (6 bases). Trimming stripped 4 bases from V and 4 bases from J, with 14 bases between. The CDR3 runs to 14 residues. In germline, CDR1 is SGHKS, CDR2 YYEKEE (reference sequence). Written as DNA, the CDR3 is TGTGCCAGCAGCCCGCGACAGGAGTTCTATGGCTACACCTTC. Translating gives CASSPRQEFYGYTF.

The rearrangement joins TRBV18 to TRBJ1-5; D might be TRBD1 (6 bases). Germline-derived CDR1 and CDR2 are KGHSH and LQKENI. Trimming took 3 bases from V and 1 from J, leaving 10 bases between them. The CDR3 totals 15 residues. The CDR3 spells CASSPGQPSNQPQHF. In DNA, the CDR3 is TGTGCCAGCTCACCTGGACAGCCGAGCAATCAGCCCCAGCATTTT.

V is TRBV21-1 and J is TRBJ1-2; the DNA was not compared with TRBD1, the D call given in the table. TRBV21-1 is flagged as a pseudogene. The CDR3 spans 17 residues. CDR3 residues: CASQVTLRTGIVFGYTF. The CDR3 nucleotides are TGTGCCAGCCAAGTAACGCTTAGGACAGGGATCGTGTTCGGCTACACCTTC.

The chain joins TRBV5-1 to TRBJ1-5, with D maybe TRBD1 (5 bases). Germline CDR1 SGHRS, CDR2 YFSETQ. The CDR3 is made up of 15 amino acids. V lost 4 bases to trimming and J lost 4 bases, with 15 bases between them. The CDR3 DNA is TGCGCCAGCAGCCCAGGACAAACCCTTAATCAGCCCCAGCATTTT. This codes for CASSPGQTLNQPQHF.

The chain carries TRBV27 and TRBJ2-6, with D unclear. This CDR3 is 16 amino acids long. Germline V gene lookup returns CDR1 MNHEY and CDR2 SMNVEV (reference sequence). Trimming took off 8 bases at V and 0 bases at J, with 14 bases between the two ends. The CDR3 sequence is CASFENYFSGANVLTF. CDR3 bases: TGTGCCAGCTTTGAAAACTACTTCTCTGGGGCCAACGTCCTGACTTTC.

The genes are TRBV11-3 and TRBJ2-2; 11 nucleotides agree with TRBD2. V dropped 1 base and J dropped 4; count of bases not matched to a gene: 5. Germline V gives CDR1 SGHNT, CDR2 YENEEA. CDR3 size: 17 residues. CDR3 amino acids: CASSLVWGTSGTGELFF. The CDR3 DNA reads TGTGCCAGCAGCTTAGTGTGGGGGACTAGCGGCACCGGGGAGCTGTTTTTT.

The chain couples TRBV5-1 to TRBJ2-1; 7 positions match TRBD2. CDR1 SGHRS and CDR2 YFSETQ come from the germline V gene. The CDR3 extends over 15 amino acids. Losses at the gene ends were 5 bases for V and 1 base for J; bases not matched to a gene: 6. The CDR3 coding sequence is TGCGCCAGCAGGGGGGGGATACTTTCCTACAATGAGCAGTTCTTC. Translation: CASRGGILSYNEQFF.

This chain joins TRBV7-6 and TRBJ1-1; the match to TRBD1 covers 9 bases. The germline V gene encodes CDR1 SGHVS and CDR2 FNYEAQ. This CDR3 has 20 residues. Losses at the gene ends were 1 base for V and 6 bases for J; bases not matched to a gene: 21. The CDR3 here is CASSLGRDREDTAGSPEAFF. The CDR3 DNA is TGTGCCAGCAGCTTAGGGAGGGACAGGGAGGACACGGCCGGGAGCCCTGAAGCTTTCTTT.

The chain couples TRBV9 to TRBJ2-3, with a tentative D call TRBD2 (6 bases). With 3 bases removed from V and 3 bases from J, the gap between germline ends came to 17 bases. The CDR3 spans 16 residues. CDR1 and CDR2 (germline): SGDLS, YYNGEE. CDR3 in amino acids: CASSAGGAGRTDTQYF. CDR3 sequence (DNA): TGTGCCAGCAGCGCCGGAGGGGCAGGGAGAACAGATACGCAGTATTTT.

The chain joins TRBV7-6 to TRBJ1-5; no firm D call. The CDR3 length is 12 residues. Trimming cost V 5 bases and J 8 bases, with 10 bases left between them. Germline values: CDR1 SGHVS, CDR2 FNYEAQ. The CDR3 DNA follows: TGTGCCAGCAGCCCCCACGGGGAGCCCCAGCATTTT. Translated, it gives CASSPHGEPQHF.

The V and J genes are TRBV28 and TRBJ1-2; D may be TRBD1 (5 bases). V was shortened by 7 bases and J by 8 bases, with 23 bases between the two germline ends. The CDR3 runs to 15 residues. Germline V gene data show CDR1 as MDHEN and CDR2 as SYDVKM. In DNA, the CDR3 is TGTGCCAGCAAGGGTGCGGATATGACGTGGGGCGGCTACACCTTC. It specifies CASKGADMTWGGYTF.

The V and J genes are TRBV2 and TRBJ2-7, with TRBD1 as a possible D gene (5 bases). Trimming removed 5 bases at V and 2 bases at J, with 13 bases between. Germline V lookup: CDR1 SNHLY, CDR2 FYNNEI. This CDR3 comprises 14 residues. The CDR3 protein is CASSTPRRAYEQYF. The CDR3 coding sequence is TGTGCCAGCAGTACCCCCCGCAGGGCCTACGAGCAGTACTTC.

V is TRBV5-4 and J is TRBJ2-5; no clear D. V was shortened by 1 base and J by 1 base, with 5 bases between the two germline ends. The length of the CDR3 is 13 residues. The germline gives CDR1 SGHNT, CDR2 YYREEE (reference sequence). CDR3 DNA sequence: TGTGCCAGCAGCTTGACAATCCAAGAGACCCAGTACTTC. The encoded protein is CASSLTIQETQYF.

For this clone: An end of the junction does not agree with germline; a read error may underlie this. The J gene is TRBJ2-2, the V gene TRBV9; 11 bases align to TRBD2. Per the germline V gene, CDR1 is SGDLS and CDR2 is YYNGEE. The CDR3 totals 15 residues. The CDR3 loop is CASRVPSGGTGELFF. Written as DNA, the CDR3 is TGTGCCAGCCGCGTTCCTAGCGGGGGGACCGGGGAGCTGTTTTTT.

The chain combines TRBV4-3 with TRBJ1-4; TRBD1 might be the D (6 bases). Trimming pared 0 bases from V and 7 bases from J, leaving 18 bases between. CDR3 length equals 17 residues. Germline V CDR1 and CDR2: LGHNA, YSLEER. In DNA, the CDR3 is TGCGCCAGCAGCCAAGAATATACGGGACACAGCGTTGAAAAACTGTTTTTT. As protein: CASSQEYTGHSVEKLFF.

The rearrangement joins TRBV6-6 to TRBJ2-3, with TRBD2 matching 8 bases. The trim removed 5 bases at V and 5 bases at J, leaving 9 bases unmatched. From germline, CDR1 is MNHNY and CDR2 SVGAGI (reference sequence). The CDR3 has 15 amino acids. This CDR3 is CASSKTGTRQDTQYF. As DNA, the CDR3 is TGTGCCAGCAGTAAAACCGGGACTAGACAAGATACGCAGTATTTT.

The V and J genes are TRBV5-8 and TRBJ1-2; 11 positions agree with TRBD1. V trimming: 4 bases; J trimming: 4 bases; junction bases outside the gene matches: 6. Germline CDR1 reads SGHTS; CDR2 reads YDEGEE. The CDR3 runs to 15 residues. Here the CDR3 DNA reads TGTGCCAGCAGCCCTCGGACAGGGGGCTTCTATGGCTACACCTTC. The encoded protein is CASSPRTGGFYGYTF.

The chain combines TRBV7-8 with TRBJ1-2; TRBD1 matches 8 bases. CDR3 size: 15 residues. Germline assignment: CDR1 SGHVS and CDR2 FQNEAQ. The V segment lost 1 base and the J segment 7 bases; nucleotides outside the gene matches: 8. CDR3 sequence: CASSLDGRGRSGYTF. The CDR3 region has the DNA TGTGCCAGCAGCTTAGACGGCAGGGGGCGCTCTGGCTACACCTTC. Full variable domain (missing parts from reference TRBV7-8 and TRBJ1-2): GAGVSQSPRYKVAKRGQDVALRCDPISGHVSLFWYQQALGQGPEFLTYFQNEAQLDKSGLPSDRFFAERPEGSVSTLKIQRTQQEDSAVYLCASSLDGRGRSGYTFGSGTRLTVV.